The sequence of this TCR beta chain was determined in a study of cytomegalovirus exposure and HLA in healthy donors. The PCR used 60 Vbeta and 13 Jbeta primers. Profiled with immunoSEQ multiplex PCR; TCRdb holds only in-frame clones, not every one. The sample includes around 80,000 clones, roughly a tenth seen only once; the top ten take around 26%. V was clipped by 0 bases and J by 5 bases, with 13 bases between them. The CDR3 consists of 15 residues. Per the germline V gene, CDR1 is SGDLS and CDR2 is YYNGEE. The TCR originated in a man in his fifties or sixties in good health and CMV-seropositive. This sequence joins TRBV9 and TRBJ2-3; D unclear. Sample: PBMCs. For the CDR3, the DNA is TGTGCCAGCAGCGTAGATATCGACTTCCAAGATACGCAGTATTTT. Protein sequence: CASSVDIDFQDTQYF.